A single sample is the source of the 23 T cell receptor beta chains below, sequenced in a study of human T cells and chemical hapten exposure. Stated time point: patch test 2, 6 weeks after DPC sensitization. Documented treatment: therapeutic diphenylcyclopropenone sensitization with weekly scalp DPC. MiXCR, run by TCRdb on the RACE reads, gives a single entry per CDR3 protein. The sample lists roughly 140,000 distinct CDR3 sequences, 10% to 15% occurring once. The sequences come from whole blood, collected in connection with sensitization to the hapten diphenylcyclopropenone (DPC). The source is a woman between 50 and 59 years old with alopecia areata. Some clones in this sample may be carry-over from other donors' samples.

The rearrangement uses TRBV28 and TRBJ2-1; 13 bases are a match to TRBD2. Germline loops: CDR1 MDHEN, CDR2 SYDVKM. The CDR3 loop spans 13 amino acids. Germline trimming cut 10 bases from V and 7 bases from J; bases unmatched to any gene: 4. This CDR3 is CATGTSGTNEQFF. The DNA of the CDR3 is TGTGCCACCGGGACTAGCGGGACTAATGAGCAGTTCTTC. Variable domain in full (rest from reference TRBV28 and TRBJ2-1): DVKVTQSSRYLVKRTGEKVFLECVQDMDHENMFWYRQDPGLGLRLIYFSYDVKMKEKGDIPEGYSVSREKKERFSLILESASTNQTSMYLCATGTSGTNEQFFGPGTRLTVL.

This clonotype was detected ten times or more. The genes are TRBV2 and TRBJ2-7; perhaps D is TRBD1 or TRBD2 (6 bases each). The CDR3 sequence is 14 residues long. Germline assignment: CDR1 SNHLY and CDR2 FYNNEI. Trimming removed 7 bases from V and 1 base from J, with 14 bases in between. In DNA form, the CDR3 reads TGTGCCAGCATAGGGGGGCTAGCGTCCTACGAGCAGTACTTC. This codes for CASIGGLASYEQYF. The variable domain in full, completed from reference TRBV2 and TRBJ2-7, reads EPEVTQTPSHQVTQMGQEVILRCVPISNHLYFYWYRQILGQKVEFLVSFYNNEISEKSEIFDDQFSVERPDGSNFTLKIRSTKLEDSAMYFCASIGGLASYEQYFGPGTRLTVT.

The J gene is TRBJ1-1, the V gene TRBV18; tentative D call: TRBD1 (5 bases). This CDR3 contains 14 residues. Germline lookup yields CDR1 KGHSH and CDR2 LQKENI. V was clipped by 2 bases and J by 6 bases, with 13 bases between them. The chain's CDR3 is CASSPGGVVAEAFF. The CDR3 DNA reads TGTGCCAGCTCACCAGGAGGGGTAGTGGCTGAAGCTTTCTTT.

Only a few counts were recorded for this clonotype. V and J are TRBV5-6 and TRBJ1-2; D is uncertain. Germline lookup yields CDR1 SGHDT and CDR2 YYEEEE. This CDR3 has 13 amino acids. Trimming removed 0 bases at V and 4 bases at J, with 7 bases between. In DNA form, the CDR3 reads TGTGCCAGCAGCTTGGAGAGGATCTATGGCTACACCTTC. This translates into CASSLERIYGYTF.

This CDR3 reads CASGPRGIAEAFF. In DNA, the CDR3 is TGTGCCAGCGGGCCCAGGGGTATCGCTGAAGCTTTCTTT. The chain is built from TRBV12-3 or TRBV12-4 and TRBJ1-1; D might be TRBD1 (6 bases). Deletions cut 8 bases from V and 6 bases from J, with 16 bases between. This CDR3 region has 13 residues.

V usage is TRBV20-1 and J usage is TRBJ2-7, with D tentatively TRBD2 (5 bases). Germline CDR1 is DFQATT and CDR2 is SNEGSKA (reference sequence). V shed 0 bases and J shed 2 bases, with 11 bases lying between them. The CDR3 consists of 14 residues. As DNA, the CDR3 is TGCAGTGCTAGAGAGAAACTGACTACCTACGAGCAGTACTTC. It encodes CSAREKLTTYEQYF.

This clonotype was observed a few times. The chain uses TRBV11-2 and TRBJ2-4, with 7 bases that match TRBD1. The CDR3 is 12 residues long. V was clipped by 9 bases and J by 6 bases; unmatched bases: 5. The germline V gene has CDR1 SGHAT and CDR2 FQNNGV. The CDR3 sequence: CASRQGSNIQYF. CDR3 DNA sequence: TGTGCCAGTAGACAGGGATCAAACATTCAGTACTTC. The whole variable domain, filled in from reference TRBV11-2 and TRBJ2-4, reads EAGVAQSPRYKIIEKRQSVAFWCNPISGHATLYWYQQILGQGPKLLIQFQNNGVVDDSQLPKDRFSAERLKGVDSTLKIQPAKLEDSAVYLCASRQGSNIQYFGAGTRLSVL.

This clonotype turned up a few times. V gene TRBV29-1 combines with J gene TRBJ2-7; a possible D gene is TRBD2 (6 bases). V dropped 4 bases and J dropped 3 bases, with 10 bases sitting between them. This CDR3 comprises 12 residues. Germline CDR1 SQVTM, CDR2 ANQGSEA. The CDR3 bases are TGCAGCGTTGTTAGCGGCATCTACGAGCAGTACTTC. Amino acid sequence: CSVVSGIYEQYF.

This clonotype was picked up a small number of times. The rearrangement joins TRBV7-2 to TRBJ1-5; D unresolved. Germline CDR1 and CDR2: SGHTA and FQGNSA. CDR3 length: 15 residues. Trimming took 4 bases from V and 2 from J, leaving 12 bases between them. CDR3 loop: CASSSTGGGNQPQHF. CDR3 DNA: TGTGCCAGCAGCTCCACGGGTGGCGGCAATCAGCCCCAGCATTTT.

Ten or more counts support this clonotype. V gene TRBV7-9 combines with J gene TRBJ2-1; no clear D gene. The germline CDR1 and CDR2 sequences are SEHNR and FQNEAQ (reference sequence). V was cut by 5 bases and J by 5 bases, with 4 bases left in between. CDR3 size: 11 residues. CDR3 DNA sequence: TGTGCCAGCAGCAGAGACAATGAGCAGTTCTTC. It translates to CASSRDNEQFF.

This clonotype has only a few counts. This sequence joins TRBV6-2 or TRBV6-3 and TRBJ2-7; D gene unclear. CDR3 length: 14 amino acids. Trimming stripped 7 bases from V and 2 bases from J, with 15 bases between. Germline CDR1 reads MNHEY; CDR2 reads SVGEGT. The CDR3 DNA reads as TGTGCCAGCAACGTAAGGACCGCTACCTACGAGCAGTACTTC. This sequence encodes CASNVRTATYEQYF.

This clonotype was seen only a few times. The V call is TRBV14, the J call TRBJ2-1, with 10 bases aligning to TRBD1. The J segment lost 8 bases and the V segment lost 8 bases, leaving 12 bases of the junction unmatched. Germline V gene data show CDR1 as SGHDN and CDR2 as FVKESK. This CDR3 is built from 15 residues. The CDR3 sequence: CASARRQGAVYEQFF. The CDR3 nucleotides are TGTGCCAGCGCCAGGAGACAGGGGGCCGTGTATGAGCAGTTCTTC.

The J gene is TRBJ1-1, the V gene TRBV5-4; TRBD1 matches 7 bases. The CDR3 is made up of 15 amino acids. Germline V gene sequence: CDR1 SGHNT, CDR2 YYREEE (reference sequence). J gave up 4 bases and V 0 bases, and 6 bases lay outside the gene matches. The CDR3 loop is CASSLDRGPVTEAFF. CDR3 coding DNA: TGTGCCAGCAGCTTGGACAGGGGACCCGTCACTGAAGCTTTCTTT.

This clonotype was counted only a few times. The chain carries TRBV6-2 or TRBV6-3 and TRBJ2-2, with no clear D. This CDR3 contains 15 residues. The V gene's germline CDR1 is MNHEY and CDR2 SVGEGT. Trimming pared 2 bases from V and 6 bases from J, leaving 13 bases between. CDR3 nucleotides: TGTGCCAGCAGTTACGCCACGACCGCGGCCGGGGAGCTGTTTTTT. Amino acids: CASSYATTAAGELFF.

For the CDR3, the DNA is TGTGCCAGCAGTGATCGAGGGTCGCCCACAGATACGCAGTATTTT. Amino acid sequence: CASSDRGSPTDTQYF. This chain links TRBV2 with TRBJ2-3; tentative D call: TRBD2 (5 bases). Germline assignment: CDR1 SNHLY and CDR2 FYNNEI. Trimming removed 3 bases from V and 2 bases from J, with 12 bases in between. The CDR3 loop spans 15 amino acids. The whole variable domain, filled in from reference TRBV2 and TRBJ2-3, reads EPEVTQTPSHQVTQMGQEVILRCVPISNHLYFYWYRQILGQKVEFLVSFYNNEISEKSEIFDDQFSVERPDGSNFTLKIRSTKLEDSAMYFCASSDRGSPTDTQYFGPGTRLTVL.

The CDR3 region has the DNA TGTGCCAGCAGTTACGGTGTGGGCGAGCAGTACTTC. Translated, it gives CASSYGVGEQYF. The chain employs TRBV6-6 and TRBJ2-7; D not resolved. Germline V gene sequence: CDR1 MNHNY, CDR2 SVGAGI (reference sequence). Trimming took 2 bases from V and 6 from J, leaving 8 bases between them. The CDR3 runs 12 residues.

V is TRBV6-1 and J is TRBJ2-2; 11 nucleotides agree with TRBD2. V trimming: 1 base; J trimming: 5 bases; junction bases outside the gene matches: 3. There are 16 residues in the CDR3. CDR1 is MNHNS, CDR2 SASEGT, per germline. In nucleotides, the CDR3 is TGTGCCAGCAGTGAAGGACTAGCGGGATGGACCGGGGAGCTGTTTTTT. Its translation: CASSEGLAGWTGELFF.

The J gene is TRBJ1-1, the V gene TRBV10-3; tentatively, D is TRBD1 (5 bases). Deletions cut 3 bases from V and 2 bases from J, with 19 bases between. Per germline, CDR1 ENHRY and CDR2 SYGVKD. The CDR3 sequence is 17 residues long. The CDR3 region is CAISDPDGAPINTEAFF. CDR3 bases: TGTGCCATCAGTGATCCGGACGGGGCTCCTATTAACACTGAAGCTTTCTTT.

This clonotype showed up just a few times. This chain uses TRBV10-3 with TRBJ1-1; tentatively, D is TRBD1 (5 bases). V shed 6 bases and J shed 1 base, with 9 bases lying between them. The CDR3 is made up of 13 amino acids. Germline assignment: CDR1 ENHRY and CDR2 SYGVKD. The CDR3 spells CAIRGTGNTEAFF. Written as DNA, the CDR3 is TGTGCCATCAGAGGGACGGGGAACACTGAAGCTTTCTTT.

This clonotype was counted a few times. The chain combines TRBV24-1 with TRBJ2-1, with TRBD1 identical over 7 bases. Trimming took 5 bases from V and 7 from J; bases not matched to a gene: 16. The germline gives CDR1 KGHDR, CDR2 SFDVKD. This CDR3 comprises 17 residues. In DNA, the CDR3 is TGTGCCACCAGTGCCCAAGGCATCACAGGGGCATGGAATGAGCAGTTCTTC. Translating it yields CATSAQGITGAWNEQFF.

The gene calls are TRBV30 and TRBJ1-6; TRBD1 agrees at 8 bases. The ends lost 5 bases at V and 8 bases at J; junction bases unmatched: 5. The V gene's germline CDR1 is GTSNPN and CDR2 SVGIG (reference sequence). This CDR3 region has 13 residues. The CDR3 DNA reads TGTGCCTGGTCCCCGACAGGGGATTCACCCCTCCACTTT. Its translation is CAWSPTGDSPLHF.

The chain carries TRBV30 and TRBJ2-2; 8 nucleotides match TRBD1. With V trimmed by 5 bases and J by 2 bases, 7 bases remained unmatched. The CDR3 has 15 amino acids. The V gene's germline CDR1 is GTSNPN and CDR2 SVGIG (reference sequence). The CDR3 DNA reads TGTGCCTGGGCCCGGGACAGGCCAAACACCGGGGAGCTGTTTTTT. Translating gives CAWARDRPNTGELFF.

A few counts support this clonotype. The chain joins TRBV30 to TRBJ1-2, with D uncertain. Trimming pared 0 bases from V and 0 bases from J, leaving 11 bases between. This CDR3 region has 15 residues. Per the germline V gene, CDR1 is GTSNPN and CDR2 is SVGIG (reference sequence). The CDR3 loop is CAWSVEHLPNYGYTF. CDR3 sequence (DNA): TGTGCCTGGAGTGTGGAACACCTTCCTAACTATGGCTACACCTTC.